A single sample is the source of the 20 T cell receptor beta chains below, sequenced in a study of long-term antiretroviral therapy in people with HIV. An immunoSEQ assay, version v3.0, was performed at survey level. This table comes from immunoSEQ multiplex PCR, and its TCRdb copy is limited to in-frame clones, with some not included. The sample holds tens of thousands of clones, 85% seen once. The specimen was unsorted PBMCs, collected 2.3 years after starting antiretroviral therapy. The receptors shown here come from a man aged 35 to 55 with HIV.

This chain links TRBV10-2 with TRBJ2-4; TRBD1 or TRBD2 may be the D gene (6 bases each). The V and J ends lost 10 bases and 2 bases respectively, with 15 bases between them. The CDR3 consists of 14 residues. The germline V gene has CDR1 WSHSY and CDR2 SAAADI. Here the CDR3 reads CATRLGGTKNIQYF. CDR3 sequence (DNA): TGCGCCACCAGACTAGGGGGGACCAAAAACATTCAGTACTTC.

This clone showed up just once. The V call is TRBV5-1, the J call TRBJ2-5; D is undetermined. Germline V lookup: CDR1 SGHRS, CDR2 YFSETQ. This CDR3 contains 13 residues. V was clipped by 5 bases and J by 2 bases, with 10 bases between them. DNA of the CDR3: TGCGCCAGCAGTCGCGCGGAACAAGAGACCCAGTACTTC. Its translation is CASSRAEQETQYF.

The V and J genes are TRBV11-3 and TRBJ2-3; TRBD1 is a possible D gene (6 bases). The CDR3 is 15 amino acids. V lost 0 bases, J lost 1 base, and 8 bases lay in between. Germline CDR1 reads SGHNT; CDR2 reads YENEEA. CDR3 sequence (DNA): TGTGCCAGCAGCTTAGAGGGACACCGCACAGATACGCAGTATTTT. Translated: CASSLEGHRTDTQYF.

V gene TRBV6-1 combines with J gene TRBJ2-6; D not resolved. The CDR3 covers 15 residues. In germline, CDR1 is MNHNS, CDR2 SASEGT. The ends were cut back, 3 bases at V and 2 bases at J, with 8 bases in the middle. The CDR3 sequence is CASSDSGAGANVLTF. CDR3 DNA sequence: TGTGCCAGCAGTGATTCCGGAGCTGGGGCCAACGTCCTGACTTTC.

The rearrangement links TRBV7-9 to TRBJ2-3, with D maybe TRBD1 (6 bases). V shed 1 base and J shed 0 bases, with 8 bases lying between them. CDR1 and CDR2 from the germline V gene are SEHNR and FQNEAQ (reference sequence). The CDR3 is 15 residues long. In DNA form, the CDR3 reads TGTGCCAGCAGCTTAGGGGGGCCTAGCACAGATACGCAGTATTTT. This gives the protein CASSLGGPSTDTQYF.

V and J are TRBV5-6 and TRBJ2-7; 8 bases match TRBD2. Trimming at V came to 7 bases and at J to 2 bases, leaving 14 bases not matched to a gene. The germline gives CDR1 SGHDT, CDR2 YYEEEE. The CDR3 runs 16 residues. As DNA, the CDR3 is TGTGCCAGCGACCGTGGGGCTGGCGGGGGGACCTACGAGCAGTACTTC. Protein: CASDRGAGGGTYEQYF.

The J gene is TRBJ1-5, the V gene TRBV6-4; D is uncertain. This CDR3 comprises 14 residues. Germline loops: CDR1 MRHNA, CDR2 SNTAGT. V lost 4 bases, J lost 5 bases, and 12 bases lay in between. CDR3 DNA sequence: TGTGCCAGCAGTGCTGAGGCGGGCTATCAGCCCCAGCATTTT. Protein sequence: CASSAEAGYQPQHF.

This clone was recorded a few times. The chain links TRBV19 to TRBJ2-1, with 9 bases aligning to TRBD1. This CDR3 has 15 residues. J lost 10 bases, V lost 5 bases, and 12 bases had no gene match. Germline V gene lookup returns CDR1 LNHDA and CDR2 SQIVND (reference sequence). CDR3 residues: CASSPRTGEVWEQFF. CDR3 sequence (DNA): TGTGCCAGTAGTCCACGGACAGGGGAGGTTTGGGAGCAGTTCTTC.

The chain couples TRBV5-1 to TRBJ2-7; TRBD2 might be the D (5 bases). CDR1 is SGHRS, CDR2 YFSETQ, per germline. This CDR3 region has 12 residues. The V gene lost 4 bases and the J gene lost 5 bases, with 10 bases spanning the gap. The CDR3 coding sequence is TGCGCCAGCAGCCCCGGAGGACACGAGCAGTACTTC. Its protein product is CASSPGGHEQYF.

This clone was counted once. The V gene is TRBV19, the J gene TRBJ1-1; D remains unclear. CDR1 and CDR2 from the germline V gene are LNHDA and SQIVND (reference sequence). V lost 5 bases to trimming and J lost 1 base, with 5 bases between them. The CDR3 sequence is 12 residues long. The CDR3, as DNA: TGTGCCAGTAGTGCCCCGAACACTGAAGCTTTCTTT. This codes for CASSAPNTEAFF.

V and J are TRBV5-1 and TRBJ2-5; 8 bases align to TRBD1. Germline CDR1 and CDR2: SGHRS and YFSETQ. The CDR3 has 15 residues. Trimming took 4 bases from V and 2 from J; bases not matched to a gene: 7. In DNA form, the CDR3 reads TGCGCCAGCAGCGCGGACAGGGTCGGACAAGAGACCCAGTACTTC. It translates to CASSADRVGQETQYF.

This clone occurred a few times. This chain connects TRBV19 to TRBJ1-1; 9 nucleotides match TRBD1. V lost 3 bases, J lost 1 base, and 0 bases stayed unmatched. Germline assignment: CDR1 LNHDA and CDR2 SQIVND (reference sequence). This CDR3 is built from 14 residues. This CDR3 is CASSMGQGNTEAFF. DNA for the CDR3: TGTGCCAGTAGTATGGGACAGGGGAACACTGAAGCTTTCTTT.

The chain links TRBV5-6 to TRBJ2-5, with a possible D match to TRBD1 (6 bases). CDR1 SGHDT and CDR2 YYEEEE come from the germline V gene. Trimming pared 0 bases from V and 5 bases from J, leaving 17 bases between. CDR3 length: 16 residues. The CDR3 sequence is CASSLAHVNRGETQYF. The CDR3 region has the DNA TGTGCCAGCAGCTTGGCTCACGTAAATAGGGGGGAGACCCAGTACTTC.

V is TRBV27 and J is TRBJ1-4; D gene uncertain. This CDR3 region has 16 residues. The ends were cut back, 6 bases at V and 0 bases at J, with 14 bases in the middle. CDR1 MNHEY and CDR2 SMNVEV come from the germline V gene (reference sequence). CDR3 sequence reads: CASSPGFPATNEKLFF. The CDR3 DNA sequence: TGTGCCAGCAGCCCCGGCTTTCCTGCAACTAATGAAAAACTGTTTTTT. The full variable domain, with the rest looked up from reference TRBV27 and TRBJ1-4, is EAQVTQNPRYLITVTGKKLTVTCSQNMNHEYMSWYRQDPGLGLRQIYYSMNVEVTDKGDVPEGYKVSRKEKRNFPLILESPSPNQTSLYFCASSPGFPATNEKLFFGSGTQLSVL.

V gene TRBV15 combines with J gene TRBJ1-4; no clear D. Germline V CDR1 and CDR2: LNHNV, YYDKDF (reference sequence). This CDR3 comprises 13 residues. Trimming shortened V by 3 bases and J by 6 bases, and 8 bases separated the two germline ends. The CDR3 sequence is CATSRPPDEKLFF. The CDR3 DNA reads TGTGCCACCAGCAGGCCCCCTGATGAAAAACTGTTTTTT.

This chain links TRBV5-6 with TRBJ2-7; 8 bases are shared with TRBD1. CDR3 length equals 16 residues. J gave up 6 bases and V 4 bases, and 15 bases lay outside the gene matches. Looked up from germline, CDR1 is SGHDT and CDR2 is YYEEEE. CDR3: CASSHTQIGQGGEQYF. The CDR3 DNA reads TGTGCCAGCAGCCACACTCAAATTGGACAGGGAGGCGAGCAGTACTTC.

In its sample, this clone was seen a few times. The CDR3 protein is CASASAFYGYTF. The CDR3 DNA reads as TGTGCCAGTGCCTCGGCATTCTATGGCTACACCTTC. The chain has TRBV9 and TRBJ1-2; no reliable D call. The CDR3 extends over 12 amino acids. With 8 bases removed from V and 4 bases from J, the gap between germline ends came to 12 bases. Germline V gene lookup returns CDR1 SGDLS and CDR2 YYNGEE.

The genes are TRBV13 and TRBJ2-7, with 13 bases matching TRBD2. The germline CDR1 and CDR2 sequences are PRHDT and FYEKMQ (reference sequence). This CDR3 comprises 16 residues. Trimming at V came to 5 bases and at J to 7 bases, leaving 11 bases not matched to a gene. The CDR3 DNA follows: TGTGCCAGCAGCACAGGGACTAGCGGGAAATGGAAGGAGCAGTACTTC. It translates to CASSTGTSGKWKEQYF.

The chain links TRBV9 to TRBJ2-5, with D unclear. The CDR3 length is 13 residues. Trimming stripped 0 bases from V and 5 bases from J, with 8 bases between. CDR1 SGDLS and CDR2 YYNGEE come from the germline V gene. CDR3 region: CASSVGVGETQYF. CDR3 DNA: TGTGCCAGCAGCGTAGGGGTCGGGGAGACCCAGTACTTC.

The chain employs TRBV9 and TRBJ1-5, with TRBD1 matching over 10 bases. V lost 3 bases to trimming and J lost 6 bases; unmatched junction nucleotides: 6. The length of the CDR3 is 15 residues. Germline assignment: CDR1 SGDLS and CDR2 YYNGEE. CDR3 coding DNA: TGTGCCAGCAGCGGGGGACAGGGGATAGGTCAGCCCCAGCATTTT. Residues: CASSGGQGIGQPQHF.